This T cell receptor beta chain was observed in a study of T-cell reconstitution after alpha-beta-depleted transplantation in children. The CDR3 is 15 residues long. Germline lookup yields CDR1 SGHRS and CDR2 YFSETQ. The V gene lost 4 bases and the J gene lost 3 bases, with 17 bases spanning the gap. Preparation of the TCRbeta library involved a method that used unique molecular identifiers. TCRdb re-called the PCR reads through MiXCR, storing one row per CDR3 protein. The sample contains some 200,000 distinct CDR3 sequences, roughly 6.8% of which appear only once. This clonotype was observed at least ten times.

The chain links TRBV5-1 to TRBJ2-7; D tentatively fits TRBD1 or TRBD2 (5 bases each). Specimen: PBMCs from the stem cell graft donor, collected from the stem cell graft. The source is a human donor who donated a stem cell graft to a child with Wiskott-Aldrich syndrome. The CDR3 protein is CASSVTGTPYYEQYF. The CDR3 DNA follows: TGCGCCAGCAGCGTGACGGGGACGCCATACTACGAGCAGTACTTC.